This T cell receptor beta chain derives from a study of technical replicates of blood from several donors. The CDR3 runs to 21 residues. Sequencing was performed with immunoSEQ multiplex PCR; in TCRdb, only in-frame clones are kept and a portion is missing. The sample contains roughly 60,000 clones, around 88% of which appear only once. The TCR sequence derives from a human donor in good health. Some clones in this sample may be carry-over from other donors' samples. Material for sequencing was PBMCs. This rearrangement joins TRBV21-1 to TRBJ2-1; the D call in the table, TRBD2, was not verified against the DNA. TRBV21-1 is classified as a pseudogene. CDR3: CASSKAFRSMERGSSYNEQFF. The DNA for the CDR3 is TGTGCCAGCAGCAAAGCCTTTAGGAGTATGGAGCGGGGCAGCTCCTACAATGAGCAGTTCTTC.